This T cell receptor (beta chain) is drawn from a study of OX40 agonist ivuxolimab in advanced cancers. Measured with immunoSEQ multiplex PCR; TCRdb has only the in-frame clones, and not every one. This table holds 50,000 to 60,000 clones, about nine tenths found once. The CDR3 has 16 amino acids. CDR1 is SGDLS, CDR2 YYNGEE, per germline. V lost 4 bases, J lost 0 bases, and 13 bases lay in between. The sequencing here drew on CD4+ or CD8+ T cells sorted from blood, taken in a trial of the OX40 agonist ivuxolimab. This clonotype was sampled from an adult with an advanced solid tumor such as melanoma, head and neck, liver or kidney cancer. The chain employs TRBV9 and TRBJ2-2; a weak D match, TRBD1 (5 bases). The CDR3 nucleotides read TGTGCCAGCAGCCTAGGAAGGGGTTCGAACACCGGGGAGCTGTTTTTT. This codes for CASSLGRGSNTGELFF.